This TCR beta chain comes out of a study of T cells in Graves' hyperthyroidism and ophthalmopathy (dated by TCRdb to between 2018 and 2021). Describing the broader study: Peripheral blood samples were taken at initial diagnosis, before any treatment was given. TCR V-J signatures able to tell the groups apart were searched for in a discovery cohort of 90 to 100 patients, of whom more than 40 had Graves' ophthalmopathy and roughly 59 had stable Graves' hyperthyroidism. After blood sampling, hyperthyroidism patients were treated with methimazole at a starting dose of 30 mg daily, and ophthalmopathy patients were treated with high-dose intravenous methylprednisolone. Prospective prediction of ophthalmopathy was tested in an independent validation cohort of some 19 hyperthyroidism patients and 15 to 17 patients who later progressed to ophthalmopathy. The study also compared thyroid tissue and blood T-cell repertoires from more than five Graves' hyperthyroidism patients. According to the paper, TCR Vbeta CDR3 sequencing was carried out on approximately 140 peripheral blood samples, which came from 40 to 45 ophthalmopathy, around 74 hyperthyroidism and about 17 progressor patients. The 100 discovery patients were randomly split 7:3 into training and test sets. General conclusions and limits of the study: Ophthalmopathy was separated from stable hyperthyroidism by a 13 V-J signature model, with just over 85% sensitivity and approximately 81% specificity obtained in cross-validation and 80%/75% obtained in testing. No statistical method was used to set the sample size in advance, and investigators knew the group allocation. In validation, progression to ophthalmopathy was predicted by the model with 65% to 71% sensitivity and 72.22% specificity, a median of approximately 6.5 months before onset. Blood samples also contained most of the expanded thyroid clonotypes (frequency above 0.001), which suggests that blood repertoires may reflect thyroid immune responses.

Its CDR3 holds 23 amino acids, cysteine through phenylalanine. The DNA shown is the 69-base CDR3, in frame from base 1. The CDR1 and CDR2 encoded by the germline V gene are MNHEY and SVGAGI. The junction shows trimming of 4 bases on V and 4 bases on J, and the gene matches do not reach 27 bases of it. Turning to this clonotype: Its cognate antigen has yet to be identified. No base qualities exist here, and no much larger clone lies one base off it.

TCR beta CDR3 regions were amplified from RNA transcripts. The first round of RT-PCR for the TCR CDR3 was performed with the HTBI primer set and the Qiagen OneStep RT-PCR kit. Libraries were constructed in a second round of multiplex PCR, after which size selection and purification were carried out. Paired-end sequencing of the libraries was performed with 100 bp reads on an Illumina HiSeq2000. The study's own analysis went as follows. SOAPnuke was used to process the raw data, removing reads that contained adapters or uncalled bases, had a mean Phred below 15, or lacked an exact match to the constant primer or identifier. High-quality paired reads were merged with COPE v1.2.5, and unique nucleotide sequences were defined as clonotypes. Clonotypes were aligned to IMGT TRBV, TRBD and TRBJ reference segments using MiTCR v1.1. The analysis included only V-J combinations with a frequency above 0.0001, which together covered 99% to 99.2% of the repertoires. The TCS score was defined as the ratio of F50 (clonal expansion) to E x V (chaos), calculated using BLOSUM62-based TCRdist between CDR3 peptides within each V-J. Welch's t-statistics and random forest reduced 514 V-J features to about 13, which were used in a naive Bayes classifier (R e1071). The raw public reads went through TCRdb reprocessing: fastp at Q25, MiXCR clone calling, in-frame beta chains kept. Duplicate CDR3 protein sequences are folded into a single record with the most common DNA and genes. The V and J calls come from TCRdb's annotation, not from the publication. The sample data list 450,000 to 600,000 distinct CDR3 sequences, and approximately 15% of these were observed just once. About 15% of the sample rests with the top ten.

Stable Graves' hyperthyroidism was defined as the absence of progression to ophthalmopathy over 18 months of follow-up. Hyperthyroidism patients were newly diagnosed, with disease duration under 2 months, and aged 18 to 65 years. Any patient with an uncontrolled infection, another autoimmune disease, pregnancy or lactation was excluded. Diagnoses were based on clinical symptoms, serum thyroxine and TRAb, thyroid ultrasound and orbital computed tomography. Ficoll-Paque density gradient centrifugation was used to isolate PBMCs from about 9.4 ml of fresh peripheral blood. Trizol reagent was used to extract total RNA, and RNA quality was then checked on an Agilent 2100 Bioanalyzer.

This TCR was recovered from a woman between 40 and 55 years old with Graves' hyperthyroidism. Sequences were obtained from blood. The rearrangement combines TRBV6-5 with TRBJ2-3; 12 bases in the junction line up with TRBD2. In nucleotide form, the sequence is TGTGCCAGCAGTTCGCAAGGGGGGGAGGCCGCGGCGGCTAGCGGGAGGGCCTCAGATACGCAGTATTTT. It specifies CASSSQGGEAAAASGRASDTQYF.